Each of the 26 T cell receptor beta chains below was sequenced from the same sample in a study of blood T cell repertoires in COVID-19. Produced via immunoSEQ multiplex PCR; TCRdb's table is partial and in-frame only. This table holds approximately 200,000 clones, 82% found once. The sample comprised PBMCs or T cells enriched from blood (not recorded which). These receptor sequences come from a man between 40 and 49 years old who had recovered from COVID-19.

J is TRBJ1-1 and V is TRBV5-1; 8 bases fit TRBD1. This CDR3 is 14 amino acids long. In germline, CDR1 is SGHRS, CDR2 YFSETQ. J was trimmed by 3 bases and V by 2 bases; bases with no gene match: 3. The CDR3 nucleotides are TGCGCCAGCAGCTTCCAGGGGGCGGACACTGAAGCTTTCTTT. Residues: CASSFQGADTEAFF.

Here the CDR3 reads CASSQVPGGMSYNEQFF. In nucleotides, the CDR3 is TGCGCCAGCAGCCAAGTCCCGGGGGGGATGTCCTACAATGAGCAGTTCTTC. This chain connects TRBV4-3 to TRBJ2-1, with 8 bases aligning to TRBD2. This CDR3 region has 17 residues. Germline loops: CDR1 LGHNA, CDR2 YSLEER. V shed 1 base, J shed 1 base, and the junction held 6 bases outside the gene matches.

This clone has a handful of counts. The chain employs TRBV12-5 and TRBJ2-3; TRBD1 agrees at 7 bases. Trimming at V came to 3 bases and at J to 10 bases, leaving 1 base not matched to a gene. This CDR3 has 11 amino acids. CDR1 is LGHNT, CDR2 FRNRAP, per germline. The CDR3 region is CASGFDRAQYF. For the CDR3, the DNA is TGTGCTAGTGGTTTCGACAGGGCGCAGTATTTT. Complete variable domain (other parts from reference TRBV12-5 and TRBJ2-3): DARVTQTPRHKVTEMGQEVTMRCQPILGHNTVFWYRQTMMQGLELLAYFRNRAPLDDSGMPKDRFSAEMPDATLATLKIQPSEPRDSAVYFCASGFDRAQYFGPGTRLTVL.

The V call is TRBV6-5, the J call TRBJ1-6; no definite D call. V lost 2 bases and J lost 8, with 7 bases in between. CDR1 and CDR2 from the germline V gene are MNHEY and SVGAGI. CDR3 length equals 13 residues. The CDR3 DNA is TGTGCCAGCAGTTACCAAGCGGATTCACCCCTCCACTTT. Protein: CASSYQADSPLHF.

V and J are TRBV2 and TRBJ2-6, with D possibly being TRBD2 (5 bases). CDR1 SNHLY and CDR2 FYNNEI come from the germline V gene. CDR3 length: 14 residues. V was pared by 8 bases and J by 0 bases, with 8 bases between. CDR3 in amino acids: CASGLLSGANVLTF. The CDR3 bases are TGTGCCAGCGGACTGCTCTCTGGGGCCAACGTCCTGACTTTC.

V and J are TRBV2 and TRBJ1-5; D not certain. The V end lost 4 bases, the J end lost 6 bases, and 13 bases lay between the germline ends. There are 14 residues in the CDR3. Germline values: CDR1 SNHLY, CDR2 FYNNEI. CDR3 in DNA: TGTGCCAGCAGTGTCGAGGGAGCAGGTCAGCCCCAGCATTTT. Translation: CASSVEGAGQPQHF.

This chain uses TRBV30 with TRBJ2-7; the D is unclear. Germline loops: CDR1 GTSNPN, CDR2 SVGIG (reference sequence). V shed 4 bases and J shed 0 bases, with 4 bases lying between them. The CDR3 length is 11 residues. The CDR3 reads CAWTDSYEQYF. The DNA for the CDR3 is TGTGCCTGGACAGACTCCTACGAGCAGTACTTC. Based on the CDR3 plus reference TRBV30 and TRBJ2-7, the full variable domain is SQTIHQWPATLVQPVGSPLSLECTVEGTSNPNLYWYRQAAGRGLQLLFYSVGIGQISSEVPQNLSASRPQDRQFILSSKKLLLSDSGFYLCAWTDSYEQYFGPGTRLTVT.

The chain combines TRBV6-2 or TRBV6-3 with TRBJ1-6, with D perhaps TRBD1 (5 bases). This CDR3 has 14 residues. CDR1 is MNHEY and CDR2 is SVGEGT in the germline V gene. Trimming cost V 6 bases and J 9 bases, with 15 bases left between them. The CDR3 here is CASSWDAGSSPLHF. CDR3 nucleotides: TGTGCCAGCAGCTGGGACGCCGGGAGTTCACCCCTCCACTTT.

This chain joins TRBV7-2 and TRBJ2-2, with no clear D. The ends were cut back, 1 base at V and 8 bases at J, with 14 bases in the middle. Germline loops: CDR1 SGHTA, CDR2 FQGNSA. The length of the CDR3 is 15 residues. The CDR3 DNA reads TGTGCCAGCAGCTTAGGGCTCGCTAGAGTGGGGGAGCTGTTTTTT. The encoded protein is CASSLGLARVGELFF.

V usage is TRBV7-2 and J usage is TRBJ1-2; D gene unclear. CDR1 is SGHTA, CDR2 FQGNSA, per germline. There are 14 residues in the CDR3. Written as DNA, the CDR3 is TGTGCTAGTACCCTCGAGGGAGTGGCCTATGGCTACACCTTC. This translates into CASTLEGVAYGYTF.

The chain carries TRBV10-3 and TRBJ2-7; the match to TRBD2 covers 11 bases. CDR3 length equals 13 residues. Trimming at V came to 10 bases and at J to 7 bases, leaving 9 bases not matched to a gene. Germline V gene lookup returns CDR1 ENHRY and CDR2 SYGVKD. CDR3 loop: CATALAGEGEQYV. The CDR3 DNA follows: TGTGCCACCGCACTAGCGGGAGAGGGGGAGCAGTACGTC.

This rearrangement joins TRBV29-1 to TRBJ2-1; D uncertain. V shed 7 bases and J shed 9 bases, with 10 bases lying between them. The CDR3 sequence is 10 residues long. Germline V gene sequence: CDR1 SQVTM, CDR2 ANQGSEA. For the CDR3, the DNA is TGCAGCGCCGCGGAGAGTGAGCAGTTCTTC. Amino acids: CSAAESEQFF.

The chain has TRBV7-9 and TRBJ2-2; 9 bases agree with TRBD1. The CDR3 spans 15 residues. The germline CDR1 and CDR2 sequences are SEHNR and FQNEAQ (reference sequence). After removal of 5 bases from V and 5 bases from J, the junction contained 6 bases not matched to a gene. CDR3 sequence reads: CASSGPGQGTGELFF. CDR3 sequence (DNA): TGTGCCAGCAGCGGACCGGGACAGGGTACCGGGGAGCTGTTTTTT.

This clone was observed a single time. The genes are TRBV2 and TRBJ1-1; tentative D call: TRBD1 (6 bases). From germline, CDR1 is SNHLY and CDR2 FYNNEI. The V and J ends lost 7 bases and 6 bases respectively, with 12 bases between them. The CDR3 loop spans 12 amino acids. CDR3 region: CASKRQDAEAFF. DNA of the CDR3: TGTGCCAGCAAGAGACAGGACGCTGAAGCTTTCTTT.

With respect to this clone: The junction and the germline gene differ at one end; a read error may be behind it. The rearrangement joins TRBV7-9 to TRBJ2-7, with 7 bases identical to TRBD1. Per germline, CDR1 SEHNR and CDR2 FQNEAQ (reference sequence). The CDR3 runs 14 residues. This chain's CDR3 is CASSTRQGSNEQYF. DNA for the CDR3: TGTGCCAGCAGCACTCGACAGGGCTCCAACGAGCAGTACTTC.

This sequence joins TRBV24-1 and TRBJ1-1; a weak D match, TRBD1 (5 bases). The ends were cut back, 0 bases at V and 8 bases at J, with 9 bases in the middle. Germline CDR1 reads KGHDR; CDR2 reads SFDVKD. This CDR3 is built from 13 residues. Written as DNA, the CDR3 is TGTGCCACCAGTGATTTGCTAGGGGCCGAAGCTTTCTTT. Translating gives CATSDLLGAEAFF.

The chain couples TRBV11-3 to TRBJ1-5; D perhaps matches TRBD1 (6 bases). V lost 0 bases and J 3 bases, leaving 9 bases between the germline ends. Germline V CDR1 and CDR2: SGHNT, YENEEA. This CDR3 is 15 amino acids long. This CDR3 reads CASSLDRDNNQPQHF. In nucleotides, the CDR3 is TGTGCCAGCAGCTTAGATCGGGACAACAATCAGCCCCAGCATTTT.

V and J are TRBV3-1 (or the pseudogene TRBV3-2) and TRBJ1-2; 9 bases align to TRBD1. The CDR3 is 16 amino acids. V lost 4 bases to trimming and J lost 1 base; unmatched junction nucleotides: 7. Germline loops: CDR1 LGHDT, CDR2 YNNKEL (reference sequence). CDR3 nucleotide sequence: TGTGCCAGCAGCCTGACCGGGACAGGGCTTAACTATGGCTACACCTTC. Its translation is CASSLTGTGLNYGYTF.

The chain recombines TRBV7-9 with TRBJ1-2; D is unresolved. Looked up from germline, CDR1 is SEHNR and CDR2 is FQNEAQ (reference sequence). CDR3 size: 16 residues. V lost 7 bases and J lost 0, with 18 bases in between. CDR3 protein: CASTLLVTESNYGYTF. The DNA for the CDR3 is TGTGCCAGCACCCTTCTGGTAACAGAATCTAACTATGGCTACACCTTC.

J is TRBJ2-1 and V is TRBV27, with TRBD1 as a possible D gene (5 bases). The ends were cut back, 4 bases at V and 7 bases at J, with 14 bases in the middle. The germline gives CDR1 MNHEY, CDR2 SMNVEV (reference sequence). The CDR3 has 14 amino acids. The CDR3 loop is CASSYRRQNNEQFF. The DNA of the CDR3 is TGTGCCAGCAGTTACCGGCGACAGAATAATGAGCAGTTCTTC.

V is TRBV3-1 (or the pseudogene TRBV3-2) and J is TRBJ1-1; no firm D call. Trimming took 0 bases from V and 10 from J, leaving 12 bases between them. CDR3 length: 13 residues. Germline CDR1 reads LGHDT; CDR2 reads YNNKEL (reference sequence). Written as DNA, the CDR3 is TGTGCCAGCAGCCAAGATGTAGCGGCGACAGCTTTCTTT. Translation: CASSQDVAATAFF.

The genes are TRBV19 and TRBJ1-6, with 9 bases fitting TRBD1. The germline CDR1 and CDR2 sequences are LNHDA and SQIVND (reference sequence). The CDR3 is made up of 18 amino acids. J lost 2 bases, V lost 5 bases, and 10 bases had no gene match. The CDR3 region has the DNA TGTGCCAGTAGTCAATGGTACAGGGGGCAGACCTATAATTCACCCCTCCACTTT. This gives the protein CASSQWYRGQTYNSPLHF.

The chain employs TRBV12-3 or TRBV12-4 and TRBJ2-1; the D is unclear. The V end was cut by 4 bases, the J end by 4 bases, with 8 bases between. The CDR3 length is 13 residues. CDR3 sequence (DNA): TGTGCCAGCAGTTCGCGGCCTTACAATGAGCAGTTCTTC. Residues: CASSSRPYNEQFF.

The table lists this clone with a few counts. The chain links TRBV3-1 (or the pseudogene TRBV3-2) to TRBJ1-2; D is possibly TRBD1 (6 bases). The CDR3 is 13 residues long. In germline, CDR1 is LGHDT, CDR2 YNNKEL (reference sequence). Trimming took 0 bases from V and 8 from J, leaving 10 bases between them. CDR3 in amino acids: CASSQDRGAGYTF. The CDR3 nucleotides are TGTGCCAGCAGCCAAGATCGGGGGGCAGGCTACACCTTC.

The genes are TRBV4-3 and TRBJ1-5; D possibly corresponds to TRBD1 (5 bases). Trimming left V 4 bases short and J 3 bases short, with 13 bases between. CDR1 is LGHNA and CDR2 is YSLEER in the germline V gene. The CDR3 runs to 15 residues. CDR3 sequence reads: CASSPSAGLNQPQHF. CDR3 nucleotides: TGCGCCAGCAGCCCTTCAGCGGGACTCAATCAGCCCCAGCATTTT.

This chain joins TRBV9 and TRBJ1-1; maybe TRBD1 (6 bases). This CDR3 comprises 15 residues. Germline V gene lookup returns CDR1 SGDLS and CDR2 YYNGEE. Deletions cut 0 bases from V and 1 base from J, with 10 bases between. CDR3 DNA sequence: TGTGCCAGCAGCGTAGGGGGGCAGGCGAACACTGAAGCTTTCTTT. Encoded protein: CASSVGGQANTEAFF.